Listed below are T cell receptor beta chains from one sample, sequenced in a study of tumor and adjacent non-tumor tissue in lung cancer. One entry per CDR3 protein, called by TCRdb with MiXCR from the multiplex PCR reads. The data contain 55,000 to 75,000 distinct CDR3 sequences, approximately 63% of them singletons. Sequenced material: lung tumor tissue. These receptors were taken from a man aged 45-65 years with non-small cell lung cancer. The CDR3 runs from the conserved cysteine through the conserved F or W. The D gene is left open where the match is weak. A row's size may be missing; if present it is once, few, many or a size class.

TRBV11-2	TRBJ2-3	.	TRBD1	CASSLLGQGGTDMQYF	TGTGCCAGCAGCCTCCTAGGACAGGGCGGCACAGATATGCAGTATTTT
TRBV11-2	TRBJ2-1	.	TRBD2	CASSRTGTRGSHNKQFF	TGTGCCAGCAGCCGAACCGGGACTAGAGGTTCTCACAATAAGCAGTTCTTC
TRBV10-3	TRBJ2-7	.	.	CAVSEPPGDEQYF	TGTGCCGTCAGTGAGCCCCCAGGGGACGAGCAGTACTTC
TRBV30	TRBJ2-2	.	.	CAWTLNTGELFF	TGTGCCTGGACCCTGAACACCGGGGAGCTGTTTTTT
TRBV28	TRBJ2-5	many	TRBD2	CASSLSAGREAGTQYF	TGTGCCAGCAGTTTATCGGCAGGGCGGGAGGCGGGGACCCAGTACTTC
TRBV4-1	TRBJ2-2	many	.	CASSQGQLTGELFF	TGCGCCAGCAGCCAGGGGCAGTTAACCGGGGAGCTGTTTTTT
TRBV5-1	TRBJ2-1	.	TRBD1	CASSMDGQGASYNEQFF	TGCGCCAGCAGCATGGACGGACAGGGGGCCTCCTACAATGAGCAGTTCTTC
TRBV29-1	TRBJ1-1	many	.	CSGEQGTEAFF	TGCAGCGGTGAGCAGGGAACTGAAGCTTTCTTT
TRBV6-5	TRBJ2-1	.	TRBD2	CASSKTSGSYNEQFF	TGTGCCAGCAGTAAAACTAGCGGGTCCTACAATGAGCAGTTCTTC
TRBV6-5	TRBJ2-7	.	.	CACRSRPYSYEQHF	TGTGCCTGCAGGAGTAGGCCTTATTCCTACGAGCAGCACTTC
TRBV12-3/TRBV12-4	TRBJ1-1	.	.	CVSSSLTADAFF	TGTGTCAGCAGTAGTCTGACAGCCGACGCTTTCTTT
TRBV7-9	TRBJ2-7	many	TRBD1	CASSPIGDSYEQYF	TGTGCCAGCAGCCCAATCGGGGACAGCTACGAGCAGTACTTC
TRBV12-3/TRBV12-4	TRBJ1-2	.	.	CASCPRHSPTGCYTF	TGTGCCAGCTGTCCGAGACATTCCCCCACGGGTTGCTACACCTTC
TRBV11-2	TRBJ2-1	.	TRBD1	CAASRDRGFYEQFF	TGTGCCGCCAGCCGAGACAGGGGGTTCTATGAGCAGTTCTTC
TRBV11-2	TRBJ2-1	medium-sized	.	CASSSGNSHEQFF	TGTGCCAGCAGCTCTGGGAACAGCCATGAGCAGTTCTTC
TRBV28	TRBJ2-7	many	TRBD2	CASSPGTSGDYEQYF	TGTGCCAGCAGTCCCGGGACTAGCGGGGACTACGAGCAGTACTTC
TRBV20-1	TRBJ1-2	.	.	CSASNGQTANYCYTF	TGCAGTGCTAGTAATGGACAAACAGCTAACTATTGCTACACCTTC
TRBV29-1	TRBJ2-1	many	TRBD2	CVGTKASRGEQFF	TGCGTCGGGACTAAAGCTTCACGGGGTGAGCAGTTCTTC
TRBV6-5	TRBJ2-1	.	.	CASSLSGDSYKEQFF	TGTGCCAGCAGTTTGAGTGGGGATTCCTACAAGGAGCAGTTCTTC
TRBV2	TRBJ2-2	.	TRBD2	CASSEASGSIGELFF	TGTGCCAGCAGTGAGGCAAGCGGGAGCATCGGGGAGCTGTTTTTT